This T cell receptor (beta chain) came from a study of blood T cells in healthy people across ages. Overall study: In model experiments, template switching was able to capture about one barcoded beta molecule for every two T cells that were present.

Each donor supplied around 9.6 milliliters of peripheral blood. Ten or more counts support this clonotype. Its antigen is undetermined. For the second PCR, which ran for roughly 6 to 11 cycles, a sample-barcoded 5' primer and a J-beta primer mix were used. The authors tagged each cDNA molecule using a template-switch adaptor with 12 random nucleotides. TCRdb ran MiXCR on the 5' RACE reads and lists one entry per CDR3 protein. Of 800,000 to 1,000,000 distinct CDR3 sequences detected, around 48% appear once; the ten largest clones hold 13%. The CDR3 sequence is 20 residues long. Study conclusions and caveats: Unknown CMV status may confound age-related changes in expanded clones.

This chain links TRBV21-1 with TRBJ2-1; TRBD2 was called by the table and not checked on the DNA. TRBV21-1 is a pseudogene locus. The specimen sequenced was blood. The receptor's source is a man aged 25-45 years in good health. The CDR3 DNA follows: TGTGCCAGCAGCTCAGAGGAGGGACTAGCGGGGGCGAGCTCCTACAATGAGCAGTTCTTC. Encoded protein: CASSSEEGLAGASSYNEQFF.